These 20 T cell receptor beta chains were sequenced from one sample in a study of shared clonotypes between healthy human individuals. TCRdb keeps only in-frame clones here, not all; method: immunoSEQ multiplex PCR. This table has 640,000 or so clones, approximately 79% appearing once. Sequencing used memory CD4+ T cells sorted from blood. Subset meaning: CD45RA-negative fraction. These receptor sequences come from a woman aged 25 to 45 in good health.

The chain has TRBV28 and TRBJ2-3; TRBD2 aligns across 8 bases. Per germline, CDR1 MDHEN and CDR2 SYDVKM. This CDR3 contains 14 residues. V shed 6 bases, J shed 2 bases, and the junction held 4 bases outside the gene matches. CDR3 sequence (DNA): TGTGCCAGCAGCCGGGGGGGGCCCACAGATACGCAGTATTTT. It codes for CASSRGGPTDTQYF.

The chain joins TRBV15 to TRBJ2-4; D not resolved. Germline assignment: CDR1 LNHNV and CDR2 YYDKDF (reference sequence). The CDR3 length is 14 residues. V lost 9 bases to trimming and J lost 7 bases, with 19 bases between them. The CDR3 DNA sequence: TGTGCCACTCGGCCGGAGATATTAGGCAACATTCAGTACTTC. This gives the protein CATRPEILGNIQYF.

The V call is TRBV13, the J call TRBJ1-1; D not certain. Per germline, CDR1 PRHDT and CDR2 FYEKMQ (reference sequence). There are 12 residues in the CDR3. Trimming left V 1 base short and J 2 bases short, with 2 bases between. The CDR3 DNA reads TGTGCCAGCAGCTTAGCAAACACTGAAGCTTTCTTT. It specifies CASSLANTEAFF.

This clone showed up just a few times. The chain employs TRBV10-1 and TRBJ2-1; TRBD2 aligns across 11 bases. There are 14 residues in the CDR3. The germline CDR1 and CDR2 sequences are WNHNN and SYGVQD (reference sequence). Trimming at V came to 5 bases and at J to 6 bases, leaving 3 bases not matched to a gene. Here the CDR3 DNA reads TGCGCCAGCAGTTCTAGCGGGAGGAGCAATGAGCAGTTCTTC. This translates into CASSSSGRSNEQFF.

V and J are TRBV28 and TRBJ1-2; D is perhaps TRBD1 (5 bases). The CDR3 consists of 13 residues. CDR1 is MDHEN, CDR2 SYDVKM, per germline. The V and J ends lost 9 bases and 6 bases respectively, with 17 bases between them. The CDR3 sequence is CASKTGPGDGYTF. CDR3 coding DNA: TGTGCCAGTAAAACGGGTCCGGGGGATGGCTACACCTTC.

This clone was observed a few times. Other DNA variants within this sample encode the same CDR3. The V gene is TRBV5-1, the J gene TRBJ1-2; D is unresolved. V was trimmed by 0 bases and J by 2 bases, leaving 17 bases between them. The CDR3 runs 17 residues. CDR1 SGHRS and CDR2 YFSETQ come from the germline V gene. CDR3 bases: TGCGCCAGCAGCTTGGCCATACGGCACCGTGCAAACTATGGCTACACCTTC. This codes for CASSLAIRHRANYGYTF.

The V gene is TRBV7-3, the J gene TRBJ2-5; 10 bases map to TRBD2. The germline gives CDR1 SGHTA, CDR2 FQGTGA. The CDR3 is 15 amino acids. The J segment lost 5 bases and the V segment lost 5 bases, leaving 8 bases of the junction unmatched. DNA of the CDR3: TGTGCCAGCAGCCCCCTAGCGGGAGAGGGGGAGACCCAGTACTTC. This gives the protein CASSPLAGEGETQYF. Based on the CDR3 plus reference TRBV7-3 and TRBJ2-5, the full variable domain is GAGVSQTPSNKVTEKGKYVELRCDPISGHTALYWYRQSLGQGPEFLIYFQGTGAADDSGLPNDRFFAVRPEGSVSTLKIQRTERGDSAVYLCASSPLAGEGETQYFGPGTRLLVL.

This rearrangement joins TRBV4-2 to TRBJ2-7, with D unresolved. The CDR3 consists of 14 residues. With 3 bases removed from V and 2 bases from J, the gap between germline ends came to 11 bases. Germline V lookup: CDR1 LGHNA, CDR2 YNFKEQ. CDR3 nucleotide sequence: TGTGCCAGCAGCCAGTACGATCCAACCTACGAGCAGTACTTC. The encoded protein is CASSQYDPTYEQYF.

On this clone: Additional DNA sequences in this sample encode the identical CDR3. The chain links TRBV29-1 to TRBJ2-7, with D unclear. Germline V lookup: CDR1 SQVTM, CDR2 ANQGSEA. Trimming took 4 bases from V and 4 from J, leaving 5 bases between them. The CDR3 loop spans 10 amino acids. The CDR3 spells CSVGGYEQYF. The CDR3 coding sequence is TGCAGCGTTGGAGGATACGAGCAGTACTTC.

This chain connects TRBV6-1 to TRBJ1-2; possibly TRBD1 for D (5 bases). The germline V gene has CDR1 MNHNS and CDR2 SASEGT. Trimming cost V 1 base and J 2 bases, with 5 bases left between them. The length of the CDR3 is 13 residues. This CDR3 is CASSEGGNYGYTF. The DNA of the CDR3 is TGTGCCAGCAGTGAAGGGGGCAACTATGGCTACACCTTC.

The chain couples TRBV6-1 to TRBJ2-7; 7 bases are a match to TRBD1. The CDR3 contains 12 residues. Per the germline V gene, CDR1 is MNHNS and CDR2 is SASEGT. The trim removed 7 bases at V and 6 bases at J, leaving 6 bases unmatched. The CDR3 DNA is TGTGCCAGCAACCGACAGGGTATCGAGCAGTACTTC. Its protein product is CASNRQGIEQYF.

The chain recombines TRBV5-1 with TRBJ2-5; D perhaps matches TRBD1 (6 bases). The CDR3 consists of 15 residues. CDR1 is SGHRS, CDR2 YFSETQ, per germline. V was shortened by 2 bases and J by 2 bases, with 13 bases between the two germline ends. In DNA, the CDR3 is TGCGCCAGCAGCTTTGTGTCAGGGGCTCAAGAGACCCAGTACTTC. This gives the protein CASSFVSGAQETQYF.

J is TRBJ2-1 and V is TRBV7-9; D call uncertain. The germline CDR1 and CDR2 sequences are SEHNR and FQNEAQ (reference sequence). Trimming pared 5 bases from V and 6 bases from J, leaving 5 bases between. CDR3 length equals 11 residues. CDR3 loop: CASSRFNEQFF. CDR3 DNA sequence: TGTGCCAGCAGCCGATTCAATGAGCAGTTCTTC.

This clone was observed a handful of times. The chain carries TRBV28 and TRBJ1-1; 8 positions agree with TRBD1. V shed 4 bases and J 6 bases; nucleotides not matched to a gene: 4. CDR1 and CDR2 (germline): MDHEN, SYDVKM. The CDR3 length is 13 residues. The CDR3 here is CASSSGQGAEAFF. The CDR3 nucleotides read TGTGCCAGCAGTTCCGGACAGGGAGCTGAAGCTTTCTTT. Based on the CDR3 plus reference TRBV28 and TRBJ1-1, the full variable domain is DVKVTQSSRYLVKRTGEKVFLECVQDMDHENMFWYRQDPGLGLRLIYFSYDVKMKEKGDIPEGYSVSREKKERFSLILESASTNQTSMYLCASSSGQGAEAFFGQGTRLTVV.

The rearrangement uses TRBV7-6 and TRBJ2-3, with D possibly TRBD2 on 6 matching bases. The CDR3 has 15 amino acids. The germline gives CDR1 SGHVS, CDR2 FNYEAQ. The V gene lost 3 bases and the J gene lost 2 bases, with 12 bases spanning the gap. The CDR3 DNA follows: TGTGCCAGCAGCTTTTCTAGCGCTACCACAGATACGCAGTATTTT. Its translation: CASSFSSATTDTQYF.

Concerning this clone itself: The sample holds other DNA sequences that translate to the same CDR3. This CDR3 is CASSLGLEQYF. In nucleotides, the CDR3 is TGTGCCAGCAGCTTAGGGCTCGAGCAGTACTTC. This chain uses TRBV11-2 with TRBJ2-7; D ambiguous. This CDR3 is built from 11 residues. Looked up from germline, CDR1 is SGHAT and CDR2 is FQNNGV. V was clipped by 1 base and J by 6 bases, with 4 bases between them.

This chain connects TRBV7-3 to TRBJ2-5; a weak D match, TRBD2 (5 bases). This CDR3 region has 15 residues. Trimming shortened V by 2 bases and J by 2 bases, and 12 bases separated the two germline ends. From germline, CDR1 is SGHTA and CDR2 FQGTGA. DNA for the CDR3: TGTGCCAGCAGCTTAGGACCCGGGAAGCAAGAGACCCAGTACTTC. Translation: CASSLGPGKQETQYF.

The chain joins TRBV4-2 to TRBJ1-6; no definite D call. Trimming removed 0 bases at V and 5 bases at J, with 5 bases between. This CDR3 contains 14 residues. The germline gives CDR1 LGHNA, CDR2 YNFKEQ. The CDR3 DNA is TGTGCCAGCAGCCAAGATGTCAATAATTCACCCCTCCACTTT. Protein: CASSQDVNNSPLHF.

This rearrangement joins TRBV6-6 to TRBJ2-7; D unclear. There are 14 residues in the CDR3. Trimming took off 5 bases at V and 2 bases at J, with 13 bases between the two ends. CDR1 is MNHNY, CDR2 SVGAGI, per germline (reference sequence). The CDR3 DNA is TGTGCCAGCAGTGACCCCATTCGGACCTACGAGCAGTACTTC. Amino acid sequence: CASSDPIRTYEQYF.

For the CDR3, the DNA is TGCGCCAGCAGCCAACCCCTCGCCAGTCCGAACACTGAAGCTTTCTTT. It codes for CASSQPLASPNTEAFF. The chain couples TRBV4-1 to TRBJ1-1; D is uncertain. The CDR3 extends over 16 amino acids. Trimming removed 2 bases at V and 1 base at J, with 14 bases between. Germline loops: CDR1 MGHRA, CDR2 YSYEKL.